This T cell receptor (beta chain) was found in a study of PD-L1 blockade in urothelial cancer. The CDR3 has 16 amino acids. Trimming shortened V by 4 bases and J by 1 base, and 17 bases separated the two germline ends. CDR1 is SGHRS, CDR2 YFSETQ, per germline. Sequenced by immunoSEQ multiplex PCR; TCRdb stores in-frame clones only, minus some. The sample includes approximately 70,000 clones, 65% to 85% of them seen just once. Indicated time point: pretreatment peripheral blood. The source is a woman in her seventies with urothelial cancer. The chain combines TRBV5-1 with TRBJ1-1, with D perhaps TRBD1 (6 bases). The material was PBMCs, obtained around atezolizumab (anti-PD-L1) treatment. CDR3 sequence (DNA): TGCGCCAGCAGCCCTCAAATTACAGGGCGGAACACTGAAGCTTTCTTT. Translated, it gives CASSPQITGRNTEAFF.